These 8 T cell receptor beta chains share one sample of origin, sequenced in a study of blood T cell repertoires in COVID-19. Produced via immunoSEQ multiplex PCR; TCRdb's table is partial and in-frame only. Among around 280,000 clones listed, approximately 83% were seen once. The sequencing input was peripheral blood. The source of these receptors is a woman aged 25 to 39 who had recovered from COVID-19.

This sequence joins TRBV5-4 and TRBJ2-1; 14 nucleotides match TRBD2. The CDR3 sequence is 15 residues long. V shed 4 bases, J shed 12 bases, and the junction held 9 bases outside the gene matches. Germline V gene sequence: CDR1 SGHNT, CDR2 YYREEE (reference sequence). The CDR3 DNA follows: TGTGCCAGCAGCCCAGGACTAGCGGGGGGTAATCGGCAGTTCTTC. Its translation is CASSPGLAGGNRQFF.

The chain links TRBV5-1 to TRBJ2-2; D gene ambiguous. V was trimmed by 4 bases and J by 3 bases, leaving 10 bases between them. This CDR3 is built from 14 residues. The germline V gene encodes CDR1 SGHRS and CDR2 YFSETQ. CDR3 sequence reads: CASSQRVDTGELFF. The CDR3 DNA follows: TGCGCCAGCAGCCAACGAGTGGACACCGGGGAGCTGTTTTTT.

This clone came up a few times. The chain has TRBV19 and TRBJ2-1, with D hard to call. Germline V gene data show CDR1 as LNHDA and CDR2 as SQIVND (reference sequence). This CDR3 spans 16 amino acids. Between the trimmed V and J ends, which lost 5 bases and 1 base, there was a span of 15 bases. CDR3 DNA: TGTGCCAGTAGTTCCCGACCAGGCAAATCCTACAATGAGCAGTTCTTC. It translates to CASSSRPGKSYNEQFF.

The chain recombines TRBV30 with TRBJ1-1, with no clear D. Trimming took off 2 bases at V and 1 base at J, with 5 bases between the two ends. Germline loops: CDR1 GTSNPN, CDR2 SVGIG (reference sequence). The CDR3 loop spans 12 amino acids. CDR3: CAWSPGNTEAFF. The CDR3 DNA is TGTGCCTGGAGTCCAGGGAACACTGAAGCTTTCTTT.

The sample holds one count of this clone. The rearrangement uses TRBV3-1 (or the pseudogene TRBV3-2) and TRBJ2-7; 9 bases align to TRBD2. V lost 4 bases to trimming and J lost 7 bases; unmatched junction nucleotides: 5. CDR1 and CDR2 from the germline V gene are LGHDT and YNNKEL (reference sequence). The CDR3 is 13 amino acids. CDR3 in DNA: TGTGCCAGCAGCCCAAGCGGGGGGTGGGAGCAGTACTTC. Amino acids: CASSPSGGWEQYF.

Concerning this clone: The junction differs from germline at one of its ends, possibly a read error. The chain has TRBV19 and TRBJ1-1; D is possibly TRBD1 (5 bases). Germline V lookup: CDR1 LNHDA, CDR2 SQIVND (reference sequence). The CDR3 consists of 16 residues. This CDR3 reads CASSIESGRMNIEAFF. For the CDR3, the DNA is TGTGCCAGTAGTATAGAGTCAGGGCGCATGAACATTGAAGCTTTCTTT.

This chain joins TRBV3-1 (or the pseudogene TRBV3-2) and TRBJ2-5; 10 nucleotides align to TRBD2. The CDR3 has 18 amino acids. Germline V gene lookup returns CDR1 LGHDT and CDR2 YNNKEL (reference sequence). V lost 0 bases to trimming and J lost 5 bases; unmatched junction nucleotides: 12. This CDR3 is CASSQDHTSGALWETQYF. The CDR3 DNA sequence: TGTGCCAGCAGCCAAGATCATACTAGCGGGGCCCTTTGGGAGACCCAGTACTTC.

The chain is built from TRBV6-1 and TRBJ2-7, with D possibly being TRBD2 (5 bases). The CDR3 is 13 residues long. Germline assignment: CDR1 MNHNS and CDR2 SASEGT. V lost 3 bases and J lost 11, with 17 bases in between. The CDR3 nucleotides read TGTGCCAGCAGTGACGAGACCCCCACTAGTGAGTACTTC. As protein: CASSDETPTSEYF.